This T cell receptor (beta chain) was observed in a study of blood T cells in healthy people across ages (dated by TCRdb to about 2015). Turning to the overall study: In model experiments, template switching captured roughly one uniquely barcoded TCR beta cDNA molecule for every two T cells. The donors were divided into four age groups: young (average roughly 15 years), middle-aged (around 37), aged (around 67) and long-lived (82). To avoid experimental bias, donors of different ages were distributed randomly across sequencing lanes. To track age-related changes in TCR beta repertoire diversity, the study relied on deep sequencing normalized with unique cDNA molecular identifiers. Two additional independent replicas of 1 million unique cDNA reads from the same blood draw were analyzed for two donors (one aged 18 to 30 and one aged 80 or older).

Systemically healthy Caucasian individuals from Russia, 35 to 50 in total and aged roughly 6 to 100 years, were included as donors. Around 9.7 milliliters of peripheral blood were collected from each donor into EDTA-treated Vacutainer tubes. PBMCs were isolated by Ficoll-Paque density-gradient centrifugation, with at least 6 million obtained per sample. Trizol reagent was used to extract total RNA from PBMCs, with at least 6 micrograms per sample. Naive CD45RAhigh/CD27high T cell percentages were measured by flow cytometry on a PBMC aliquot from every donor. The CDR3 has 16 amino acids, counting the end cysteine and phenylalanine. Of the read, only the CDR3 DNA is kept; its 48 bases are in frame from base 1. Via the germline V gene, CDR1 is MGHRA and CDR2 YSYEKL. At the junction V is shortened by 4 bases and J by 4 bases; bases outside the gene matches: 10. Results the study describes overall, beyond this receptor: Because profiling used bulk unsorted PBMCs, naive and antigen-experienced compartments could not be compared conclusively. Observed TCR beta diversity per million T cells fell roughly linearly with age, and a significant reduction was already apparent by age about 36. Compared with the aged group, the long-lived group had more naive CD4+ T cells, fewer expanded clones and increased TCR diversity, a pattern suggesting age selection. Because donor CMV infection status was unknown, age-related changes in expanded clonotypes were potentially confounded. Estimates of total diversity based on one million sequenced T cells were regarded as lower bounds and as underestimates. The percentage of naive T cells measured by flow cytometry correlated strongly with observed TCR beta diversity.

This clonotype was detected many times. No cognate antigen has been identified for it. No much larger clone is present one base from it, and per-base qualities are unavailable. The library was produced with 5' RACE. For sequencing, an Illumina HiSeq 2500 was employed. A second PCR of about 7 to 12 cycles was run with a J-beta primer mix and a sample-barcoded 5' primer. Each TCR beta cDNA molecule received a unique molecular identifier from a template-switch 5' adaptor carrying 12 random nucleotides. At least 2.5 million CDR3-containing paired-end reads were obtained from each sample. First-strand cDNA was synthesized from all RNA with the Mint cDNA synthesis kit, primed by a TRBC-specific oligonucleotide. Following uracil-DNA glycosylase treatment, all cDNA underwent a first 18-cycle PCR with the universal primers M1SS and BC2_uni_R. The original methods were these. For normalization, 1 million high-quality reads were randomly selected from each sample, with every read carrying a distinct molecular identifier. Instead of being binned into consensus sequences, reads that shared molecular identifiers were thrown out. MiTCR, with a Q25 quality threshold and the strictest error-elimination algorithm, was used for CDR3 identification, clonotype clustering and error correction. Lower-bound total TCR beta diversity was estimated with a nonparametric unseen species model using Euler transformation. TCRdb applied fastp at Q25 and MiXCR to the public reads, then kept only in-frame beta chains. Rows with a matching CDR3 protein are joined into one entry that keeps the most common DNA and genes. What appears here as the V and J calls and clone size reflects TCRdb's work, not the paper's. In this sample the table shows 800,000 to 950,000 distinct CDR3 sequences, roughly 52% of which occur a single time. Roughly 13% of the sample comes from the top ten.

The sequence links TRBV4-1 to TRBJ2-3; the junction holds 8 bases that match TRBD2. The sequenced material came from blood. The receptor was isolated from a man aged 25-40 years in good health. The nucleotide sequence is TGCGCCAGCAGCCTCTTGACGGGGGGGGGATCAGATACGCAGTATTTT. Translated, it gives CASSLLTGGGSDTQYF.